This is a list of T cell receptor beta chains from one sample in a study of T-cell reconstitution after alpha-beta-depleted transplantation in children. TCRdb redid the calling of the PCR reads with MiXCR, one entry per CDR3 protein. This table has tens of thousands of distinct CDR3 sequences, roughly 52% appearing once. The sample in question was peripheral blood, obtained before TCRalphabeta/CD19-depleted stem cell transplant. The origin of the receptors is a boy younger than two with SCID, due to receive a stem cell transplant. CDR3s include the opening cysteine and the closing phenylalanine or tryptophan. Fields, in order: V gene, J gene, CDR3 protein.

v_call: TRBV7-3; j_call: TRBJ2-1; cdr3_aa: CASSFSGGWNNEQFF
v_call: TRBV7-2; j_call: TRBJ2-5; cdr3_aa: CASSQGLAGAPTQTQYF
v_call: TRBV12-3/TRBV12-4; j_call: TRBJ2-7; cdr3_aa: CASSPGTESYEQYF
v_call: TRBV25-1; j_call: TRBJ2-5; cdr3_aa: CASSEPQETQYF
v_call: TRBV7-6; j_call: TRBJ2-2; cdr3_aa: CASSPQGNTGELFF
v_call: TRBV12-3/TRBV12-4; j_call: TRBJ2-2; cdr3_aa: CASSSRKTGAFFGELFF
v_call: TRBV5-1; j_call: TRBJ2-7; cdr3_aa: CASSGTDNSYEQYF
v_call: TRBV4-3; j_call: TRBJ2-5; cdr3_aa: CASSQGGGGRETQYF
v_call: TRBV7-6; j_call: TRBJ2-5; cdr3_aa: CASSLYTGRQRALETQYF
v_call: TRBV7-2; j_call: TRBJ1-1; cdr3_aa: CASSLMLRARDTEAFF
v_call: TRBV4-2; j_call: TRBJ1-2; cdr3_aa: CASSQELGLNYGYTF
v_call: TRBV20-1; j_call: TRBJ2-4; cdr3_aa: CSASLSQCKNIQYF
v_call: TRBV6-4; j_call: TRBJ2-3; cdr3_aa: CASSGRGGEDTQYF
v_call: TRBV2; j_call: TRBJ2-7; cdr3_aa: CASSLQPYEQYF
v_call: TRBV7-2; j_call: TRBJ2-3; cdr3_aa: CASSLGGGFTDTQYF
v_call: TRBV28; j_call: TRBJ2-7; cdr3_aa: CASSLTGTSYEQYF
v_call: TRBV11-3; j_call: TRBJ2-7; cdr3_aa: CASSLGLPGDEQYF
v_call: TRBV4-1; j_call: TRBJ1-4; cdr3_aa: CASKLTAATNEKLFF
v_call: TRBV20-1; j_call: TRBJ2-1; cdr3_aa: CSARVTRGSYNEQFF
v_call: TRBV7-3; j_call: TRBJ1-5; cdr3_aa: CASSAGEIEPQHF
v_call: TRBV5-4; j_call: TRBJ2-5; cdr3_aa: CASSLQSRGIETQYF
v_call: TRBV4-3; j_call: TRBJ2-4; cdr3_aa: CASSQDIGKNIQYF
v_call: TRBV20-1; j_call: TRBJ2-7; cdr3_aa: CSATGTRRFNLEQYF
v_call: TRBV7-2; j_call: TRBJ1-1; cdr3_aa: CASSPRTEAEAFF